This T cell receptor (beta chain) was profiled in a study of blood T cell repertoires in COVID-19. For the study at large: From the United States, Italy and Spain came samples of acute and convalescent COVID-19.

Original data processing: Estimates of nucleated cell counts were drawn from the amplification of reference gene primers. Only in-frame clones appear in the TCRdb table, and some are missing; sequencing was by immunoSEQ multiplex PCR. The DNA was the basis for D and trimming; V, J and clone size are from that table. The table has hundreds of thousands of clones, about 90% seen once. Unmatched junction bases numbered 9, after V lost 7 bases and J lost 7 bases. The germline CDR1 and CDR2 sequences are LNHDA and SQIVND (reference sequence). CDR3 size: 15 residues. Source material: peripheral blood. The chain is built from TRBV19 and TRBJ1-5, with 11 positions matching TRBD1. The receptor's source is a woman under 40 who had recovered from COVID-19. CDR3 amino acids: CASNSGTGGGQPQHF. As DNA, the CDR3 is TGTGCCAGTAACTCCGGGACAGGGGGTGGACAGCCCCAGCATTTT.